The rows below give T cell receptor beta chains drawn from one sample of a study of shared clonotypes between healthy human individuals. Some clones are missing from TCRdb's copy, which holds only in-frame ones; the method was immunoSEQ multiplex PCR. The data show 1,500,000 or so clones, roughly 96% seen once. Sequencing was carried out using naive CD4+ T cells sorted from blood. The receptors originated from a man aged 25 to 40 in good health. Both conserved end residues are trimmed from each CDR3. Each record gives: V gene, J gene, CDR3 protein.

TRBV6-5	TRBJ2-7	ASRAALTYEQY
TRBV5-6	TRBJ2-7	ASSLRAGWRGSEQY
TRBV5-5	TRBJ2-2	ASSLDRLELF
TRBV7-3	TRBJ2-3	ASSLGAQDTQY
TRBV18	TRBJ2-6	ASSLISGTARISGANVLT
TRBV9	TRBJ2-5	ASSSWGGGIETQY
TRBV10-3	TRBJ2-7	AMGGGGREQY
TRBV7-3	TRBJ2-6	ASSRVQGVLT
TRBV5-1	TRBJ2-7	ASNQGTRYEQY
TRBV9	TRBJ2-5	ASSVDRGPETQY
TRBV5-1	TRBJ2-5	ASSIRDREETQY
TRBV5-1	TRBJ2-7	ASSLPIRGRSNEQY
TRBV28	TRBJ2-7	ASSLTGRVSYEQY
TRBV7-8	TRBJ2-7	ASSYGTGSYEQY